The rows below give T cell receptor beta chains drawn from one sample of a study of T-cell reconstitution after alpha-beta-depleted transplantation in children. One entry per CDR3 protein results from TCRdb running MiXCR on the PCR reads. This table holds hundreds of thousands of distinct CDR3 sequences, over 15% found once. The sequenced sample was PBMCs, mostly from graft donor cells, obtained 360 days after TCRalphabeta/CD19-depleted stem cell transplant. The receptors were gathered from a male patient aged 2 to 10 who had a stem cell transplant for acute lymphoblastic leukemia, so the T cells may come from the graft donor. Each CDR3 is given with its conserved first and last residue. The D gene is left open where the match is weak. Clone size is given for some rows only: seen once, a few or many times, or a class if the clone is expanded.

>TRBJ2-6|16|.|.|TRBV7-8
CASSWDLSSGANVLTF
TGTGCCAGCAGTTGGGACTTATCCTCCGGGGCCAACGTCCTGACTTTC
>TRBJ2-1|17|TRBD2|few|TRBV6-5
CASSYSRLAGTYNEQFF
TGTGCCAGCAGTTACTCGAGGCTAGCGGGGACCTACAATGAGCAGTTCTTC
>TRBJ1-2|13|.|few|TRBV7-9
CASLHEGNDGYTF
TGTGCCAGCTTACATGAGGGTAATGATGGCTACACCTTC
>TRBJ2-7|14|.|many|TRBV29-1
CSVGPSRGSYEQYF
TGCAGCGTTGGCCCCTCCAGGGGCTCCTACGAGCAGTACTTC
>TRBJ2-7|13|.|many|TRBV4-3
CASSQEPAYEQYF
TGCGCCAGCAGCCAAGAGCCGGCCTACGAGCAGTACTTC
>TRBJ2-6|16|TRBD1|few|TRBV12-3/TRBV12-4
CASSLWQGAGANVLTF
TGTGCCAGCAGTTTATGGCAGGGGGCTGGGGCCAACGTCCTGACTTTC
>TRBJ1-5|15|.|few|TRBV5-1
CASSLIRGINQPQHF
TGCGCCAGCAGCTTGATTAGGGGTATCAATCAGCCCCAGCATTTT
>TRBJ1-1|12|TRBD1|few|TRBV29-1
CSVGQRDTEAFF
TGCAGCGTGGGACAGAGAGACACTGAAGCTTTCTTT
>TRBJ1-2|14|.|.|TRBV27
CASSLRLGFDGYTF
TGTGCCAGCAGTTTACGGTTAGGGTTTGATGGCTACACCTTC
>TRBJ2-6|19|TRBD1|.|TRBV3-1
CASCLLLGQGPSGANVLTF
TGTGCCAGCTGTTTATTGTTGGGACAGGGTCCCTCTGGGGCCAACGTCCTGACTTTC
>TRBJ1-3|12|.|few|TRBV12-3/TRBV12-4
CASSTDGNTIYF
TGTGCCAGCAGCACGGACGGCAACACCATATATTTT